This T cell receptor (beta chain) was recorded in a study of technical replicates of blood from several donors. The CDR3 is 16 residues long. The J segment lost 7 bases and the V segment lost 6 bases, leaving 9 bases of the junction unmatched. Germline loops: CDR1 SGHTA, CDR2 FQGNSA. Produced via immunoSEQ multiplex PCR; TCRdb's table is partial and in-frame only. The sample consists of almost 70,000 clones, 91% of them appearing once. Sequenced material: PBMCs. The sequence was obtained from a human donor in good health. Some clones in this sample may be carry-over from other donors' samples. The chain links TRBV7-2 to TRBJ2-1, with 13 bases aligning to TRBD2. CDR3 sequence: CASRSTSGGAENEQFF. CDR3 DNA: TGTGCCAGCAGGTCTACTAGCGGGGGGGCAGAAAATGAGCAGTTCTTC.